The 19 T cell receptor beta chains below come from one sample, sequenced in a study of blood T cell repertoires in COVID-19. TCRdb's copy holds only in-frame clones and misses some; the assay was immunoSEQ multiplex PCR. The sample lists about 92,000 clones; around 93% were seen once. Sequenced sample: peripheral blood. The receptors here all came from a human donor with active COVID-19. The donor label of this sample is uncertain.

The rearrangement links TRBV13 to TRBJ2-3, with D perhaps TRBD2 (5 bases). Germline values: CDR1 PRHDT, CDR2 FYEKMQ (reference sequence). This CDR3 has 15 amino acids. The V end lost 5 bases, the J end lost 2 bases, and 14 bases lay between the germline ends. The CDR3 is CASSDRGELTDTQYF. DNA for the CDR3: TGTGCCAGCAGCGACCGGGGTGAGCTCACAGATACGCAGTATTTT.

Notes on this clone: Relative to the germline gene, one junction end is altered; a read error may explain this. Other nucleotide sequences from this sample produce the same CDR3. The rearrangement uses TRBV13 and TRBJ2-1; 7 bases agree with TRBD1. The germline CDR1 and CDR2 sequences are PRHDT and FYEKMQ (reference sequence). The CDR3 totals 13 residues. CDR3 nucleotide sequence: TGTGCCAGTAGCTTTGGACAGGACAATGAGCAGTTCTTC. Amino acids: CASSFGQDNEQFF.

The chain has TRBV5-1 and TRBJ2-1, with 15 bases matching TRBD2. The CDR3 is made up of 18 amino acids. The germline V gene encodes CDR1 SGHRS and CDR2 YFSETQ. Trimming cost V 5 bases and J 5 bases; bases outside gene matches: 11. Here the CDR3 reads CASSFGLAGGPLHNEQFF. In DNA form, the CDR3 reads TGCGCCAGCAGTTTTGGACTAGCGGGGGGGCCTCTCCACAATGAGCAGTTCTTC.

The chain couples TRBV7-2 to TRBJ2-6, with D perhaps matching TRBD1 (6 bases). Trimming cost V 4 bases and J 2 bases, with 6 bases left between them. CDR1 and CDR2 (germline): SGHTA, FQGNSA. The CDR3 sequence is 14 residues long. The DNA for the CDR3 is TGTGCCAGCAGCTGGGACACTGGGGCCAACGTCCTGACTTTC. This encodes CASSWDTGANVLTF.

The chain joins TRBV9 to TRBJ2-2; 7 nucleotides agree with TRBD1. Germline CDR1 is SGDLS and CDR2 is YYNGEE. With 2 bases clipped from V and 7 bases from J, the junction kept 8 bases outside the gene matches. This CDR3 has 15 amino acids. The CDR3 DNA reads as TGTGCCAGCAGCGTGGGAGACAGGGACGGCGGGGAGCTGTTTTTT. It encodes CASSVGDRDGGELFF.

This chain joins TRBV29-1 and TRBJ2-1, with 10 positions matching TRBD1. The CDR3 has 17 amino acids. V lost 3 bases and J lost 4; bases outside the gene matches: 12. Germline CDR1 reads SQVTM; CDR2 reads ANQGSEA. The CDR3 protein is CSVDDIRAGQGYNEQFF. CDR3 DNA: TGCAGCGTTGACGACATCAGGGCGGGACAGGGGTACAATGAGCAGTTCTTC.

The chain links TRBV6-5 to TRBJ2-5; the match to TRBD2 covers 10 bases. Germline trimming cut 2 bases from V and 7 bases from J; bases unmatched to any gene: 7. The CDR3 totals 15 residues. CDR1 is MNHEY and CDR2 is SVGAGI in the germline V gene. The CDR3 DNA reads as TGTGCCAGCAGTTACGAGCGGGGGGGCTTGGGGACCCAGTACTTC. Its protein is CASSYERGGLGTQYF.

The sample holds a few counts of this clone. The chain is built from TRBV5-5 and TRBJ1-2, with 9 nucleotides matching TRBD1. Germline CDR1 is SGHKS and CDR2 is YYEKEE (reference sequence). This CDR3 is built from 14 residues. The J segment lost 0 bases and the V segment lost 5 bases, leaving 2 bases of the junction unmatched. CDR3 in amino acids: CASRGQGPNYGYTF. For the CDR3, the DNA is TGTGCCAGCAGGGGACAGGGCCCTAACTATGGCTACACCTTC.

The chain employs TRBV6-4 and TRBJ1-1; the match to TRBD1 covers 7 bases. The CDR3 extends over 15 amino acids. V trimming: 6 bases; J trimming: 1 base; junction bases outside the gene matches: 8. The germline CDR1 and CDR2 sequences are MRHNA and SNTAGT. CDR3 sequence: CASRWDSQGNTEAFF. CDR3 nucleotides: TGTGCCAGCAGATGGGACAGCCAAGGGAACACTGAAGCTTTCTTT.

This rearrangement joins TRBV5-6 to TRBJ2-3; 12 bases are a match to TRBD2. The CDR3 has 17 amino acids. After removal of 7 bases from V and 3 bases from J, the junction contained 12 bases not matched to a gene. In germline, CDR1 is SGHDT, CDR2 YYEEEE. The DNA for the CDR3 is TGTGCCAGCCGACTTGGGCCTAGCGGGGGGGATACAGATACGCAGTATTTT. Its protein is CASRLGPSGGDTDTQYF.

The chain is built from TRBV27 and TRBJ2-2; 8 bases line up with TRBD2. This CDR3 is 16 amino acids long. J lost 0 bases, V lost 7 bases, and 7 bases had no gene match. CDR1 is MNHEY, CDR2 SMNVEV, per germline (reference sequence). This chain's CDR3 is CASMAGGLSNTGELFF. The CDR3 nucleotides are TGTGCCAGCATGGCGGGGGGTTTATCGAACACCGGGGAGCTGTTTTTT.

The chain joins TRBV6-5 to TRBJ1-2; 7 positions match TRBD1. The CDR3 extends over 15 amino acids. V lost 6 bases, J lost 5 bases, and 12 bases stayed unmatched. Germline V CDR1 and CDR2: MNHEY, SVGAGI. The CDR3 region has the DNA TGTGCCAGCAGCGCTACCCAGGGGGACCTTTATGGCTACACCTTC. As protein: CASSATQGDLYGYTF.

The rearrangement uses TRBV6-4 and TRBJ2-5; 10 bases match TRBD2. The J segment lost 2 bases and the V segment lost 0 bases, leaving 3 bases of the junction unmatched. Germline V lookup: CDR1 MRHNA, CDR2 SNTAGT. CDR3 length: 16 amino acids. For the CDR3, the DNA is TGTGCCAGCAGTGACTCGTCTAGCGGGGGTCAAGAGACCCAGTACTTC. This translates into CASSDSSSGGQETQYF.

The J gene is TRBJ1-4, the V gene TRBV13; 7 positions match TRBD1. The CDR3 has 15 amino acids. Per germline, CDR1 PRHDT and CDR2 FYEKMQ (reference sequence). V shed 5 bases, J shed 3 bases, and the junction held 6 bases outside the gene matches. CDR3 bases: TGTGCCAGCAGCCAGTACAGGGGTGCTAATGAAAAACTGTTTTTT. It yields the protein CASSQYRGANEKLFF.

This chain joins TRBV9 and TRBJ1-2, with 8 bases fitting TRBD1. V was clipped by 3 bases and J by 3 bases; unmatched bases: 7. CDR1 and CDR2 from the germline V gene are SGDLS and YYNGEE. This CDR3 contains 15 residues. The CDR3 DNA sequence: TGTGCCAGCAGCGGATCAGGACAGGGTTACTATGGCTACACCTTC. It encodes CASSGSGQGYYGYTF. Full variable domain (rest looked up from reference TRBV9 and TRBJ1-2): DSGVTQTPKHLITATGQRVTLRCSPRSGDLSVYWYQQSLDQGLQFLIQYYNGEERAKGNILERFSAQQFPDLHSELNLSSLELGDSALYFCASSGSGQGYYGYTFGSGTRLTVV.

This clone came up once. The chain recombines TRBV7-6 with TRBJ2-3, with 14 nucleotides matching TRBD2. V was clipped by 5 bases and J by 6 bases; unmatched bases: 7. This CDR3 has 16 residues. Germline V gene sequence: CDR1 SGHVS, CDR2 FNYEAQ. CDR3 sequence reads: CASSTTSGGAVDTQYF. In DNA, the CDR3 is TGTGCCAGCAGCACGACTAGCGGGGGGGCAGTGGATACGCAGTATTTT.

On this clone: The sample carries other DNA sequences with the same CDR3. The chain carries TRBV5-6 and TRBJ1-2; no clear D gene. The CDR3 totals 13 residues. The V end was cut by 1 base, the J end by 2 bases, with 6 bases between. Germline CDR1 SGHDT, CDR2 YYEEEE. CDR3 nucleotide sequence: TGTGCCAGCAGCTTGACCGAGAACTATGGCTACACCTTC. Amino acid sequence: CASSLTENYGYTF. The complete variable domain, with remaining parts taken from reference TRBV5-6 and TRBJ1-2, reads DAGVTQSPTHLIKTRGQQVTLRCSPKSGHDTVSWYQQALGQGPQFIFQYYEEEERQRGNFPDRFSGHQFPNYSSELNVNALLLGDSALYLCASSLTENYGYTFGSGTRLTVV.

The chain links TRBV4-1 to TRBJ2-3, with TRBD2 identical over 9 bases. The CDR3 is made up of 18 amino acids. The germline CDR1 and CDR2 sequences are MGHRA and YSYEKL. Trimming cost V 4 bases and J 6 bases; bases outside gene matches: 17. CDR3 DNA: TGCGCCAGCAGCCCGTTGGGACGGCTAGCGGGGTTAATGGATACGCAGTATTTT. This gives the protein CASSPLGRLAGLMDTQYF.

The chain employs TRBV5-1 and TRBJ1-4; D not resolved. Germline V CDR1 and CDR2: SGHRS, YFSETQ. The CDR3 totals 13 residues. The V gene lost 0 bases and the J gene lost 8 bases, with 8 bases spanning the gap. CDR3 bases: TGCGCCAGCAGCTTGGGGCGGGAGGAAAAACTGTTTTTT. It yields the protein CASSLGREEKLFF. Full variable domain (remainder filled in from reference TRBV5-1 and TRBJ1-4): KAGVTQTPRYLIKTRGQQVTLSCSPISGHRSVSWYQQTPGQGLQFLFEYFSETQRNKGNFPGRFSGRQFSNSRSEMNVSTLELGDSALYLCASSLGREEKLFFGSGTQLSVL.